The 29 T cell receptor beta chains below all came from one sample that was sequenced in a study of T cell changes during pregnancy in multiple sclerosis. The protocol was immunoSEQ multiplex PCR, while the TCRdb copy is restricted to in-frame clones and leaves out a portion. In the table there are 40,000 to 55,000 clones, nearly 95% of which are singletons. Sequences were derived from CD4+ T cells from peripheral blood mononuclear cells, sampled in the second trimester of pregnancy. All receptors derive from a female donor with multiple sclerosis, enrolled in a pregnancy study.

This chain links TRBV28 with TRBJ2-7; 12 bases map to TRBD2. There are 13 residues in the CDR3. The J segment lost 5 bases and the V segment lost 7 bases, leaving 3 bases of the junction unmatched. The V gene's germline CDR1 is MDHEN and CDR2 SYDVKM. Written as DNA, the CDR3 is TGTGCCAGCATAACTAGCGGGGGGAACGAGCAGTACTTC. Translated: CASITSGGNEQYF.

The J gene is TRBJ1-6, the V gene TRBV30; TRBD1 matches at 7 bases. J lost 7 bases, V lost 4 bases, and 10 bases had no gene match. This CDR3 is 15 amino acids long. Germline lookup yields CDR1 GTSNPN and CDR2 SVGIG (reference sequence). The CDR3, as DNA: TGTGCCTGGAACGTTCCGGGACAGAAGAATTCACCCCTCCACTTT. Its protein product is CAWNVPGQKNSPLHF.

The gene calls are TRBV18 and TRBJ1-1; the D is unclear. This CDR3 is 15 amino acids long. Germline assignment: CDR1 KGHSH and CDR2 LQKENI. Trimming took 2 bases from V and 1 from J, leaving 11 bases between them. The CDR3 DNA reads as TGTGCCAGCTCACCAAATGGAGGAGAGAACACTGAAGCTTTCTTT. Its protein is CASSPNGGENTEAFF.

The J gene is TRBJ2-5, the V gene TRBV5-6; 10 nucleotides agree with TRBD1. The germline CDR1 and CDR2 sequences are SGHDT and YYEEEE. CDR3 length: 18 residues. V was clipped by 4 bases and J by 5 bases; unmatched bases: 17. CDR3: CASSLPGGPDRGRETQYF. The DNA for the CDR3 is TGTGCCAGCAGCCTCCCGGGCGGACCTGACAGGGGGCGGGAGACCCAGTACTTC.

The chain recombines TRBV27 with TRBJ2-3; TRBD1 matches 8 bases. Trimming removed 2 bases from V and 4 bases from J; junction bases left unmatched: 2. Germline CDR1 MNHEY, CDR2 SMNVEV (reference sequence). The CDR3 contains 14 residues. The CDR3 DNA reads TGTGCCAGCAGTTTAACACAGGGGGCAGATACGCAGTATTTT. Protein: CASSLTQGADTQYF.

This chain joins TRBV2 and TRBJ2-7; D is possibly TRBD2 (6 bases). Germline CDR1 SNHLY, CDR2 FYNNEI. V was shortened by 7 bases and J by 7 bases, with 14 bases between the two germline ends. The CDR3 consists of 12 residues. The CDR3 DNA reads as TGTGCCAGCAACGGAGGGGTGAGGGAGCAGTACTTC. Translated: CASNGGVREQYF.

This clone was observed a single time. CDR3 sequence reads: CASTHQNDFYNEQFF. In nucleotides, the CDR3 is TGCGCCAGCACTCACCAAAATGACTTCTACAATGAGCAGTTCTTC. The chain links TRBV5-1 to TRBJ2-1; D not resolved. CDR3 length equals 15 residues. The V end lost 6 bases, the J end lost 3 bases, and 16 bases lay between the germline ends. From germline, CDR1 is SGHRS and CDR2 YFSETQ.

The V gene is TRBV29-1, the J gene TRBJ1-1, with TRBD1 identical over 8 bases. This CDR3 contains 15 residues. V dropped 6 bases and J dropped 4; count of bases not matched to a gene: 13. Germline V gives CDR1 SQVTM, CDR2 ANQGSEA. CDR3 nucleotide sequence: TGCAGCGTGGCCTATCAGGGGGCGGTTAGCACTGAAGCTTTCTTT. Translating it yields CSVAYQGAVSTEAFF.

The chain joins TRBV9 to TRBJ1-2; 9 positions agree with TRBD1. The CDR3 spans 14 residues. Looked up from germline, CDR1 is SGDLS and CDR2 is YYNGEE. The V gene end was trimmed by 3 bases and the J gene end by 5 bases; junction bases not matched to a gene: 5. CDR3 region: CASSGTGEGYGYTF. CDR3 nucleotide sequence: TGTGCCAGCAGCGGGACAGGGGAAGGGTATGGCTACACCTTC.

The chain uses TRBV5-1 and TRBJ1-2; no clear D. V dropped 4 bases and J dropped 0 bases, with 7 bases sitting between them. The length of the CDR3 is 13 residues. Germline assignment: CDR1 SGHRS and CDR2 YFSETQ. The CDR3 here is CASSPTSNYGYTF. The CDR3 region has the DNA TGCGCCAGCAGCCCCACTTCTAACTATGGCTACACCTTC.

This clone came up once. The gene calls are TRBV27 and TRBJ1-2; 7 bases line up with TRBD1. Trimming removed 6 bases from V and 7 bases from J; junction bases left unmatched: 17. Germline V lookup: CDR1 MNHEY, CDR2 SMNVEV (reference sequence). This CDR3 spans 16 amino acids. The CDR3 DNA sequence: TGTGCCAGCAGGCCCGCTGCAGCAGGGGGTGTAAGTGGCTACACCTTC. This translates into CASRPAAAGGVSGYTF.

With respect to this clone: At one end, the junction sequence differs from germline, possibly due to a read error. The chain recombines TRBV18 with TRBJ2-7; 11 positions agree with TRBD2. Germline CDR1 and CDR2: KGHSH and LQKENI. The CDR3 runs to 14 residues. The CDR3 sequence is CASSPLAGEIEQYF. The DNA for the CDR3 is TGTGCCAGCTCCCCACTAGCGGGAGAAATCGAGCAGTACTTC.

This chain connects TRBV30 to TRBJ2-7, with 8 bases fitting TRBD2. CDR1 is GTSNPN, CDR2 SVGIG, per germline (reference sequence). The CDR3 runs to 15 residues. The junction had 11 bases not matched to a gene; V was cut back by 3 bases and J by 4 bases. CDR3 sequence: CAWRRGTRYSYEQYF. The CDR3 DNA reads as TGTGCCTGGAGAAGAGGGACTAGATACTCTTACGAGCAGTACTTC.

This clone was observed once. This chain joins TRBV2 and TRBJ1-1, with 7 bases fitting TRBD1. Trimming took 1 base from V and 2 from J; bases not matched to a gene: 4. The V gene's germline CDR1 is SNHLY and CDR2 FYNNEI. The CDR3 is 15 residues long. CDR3 residues: CASSEVRGKNTEAFF. The CDR3 region has the DNA TGTGCCAGCAGTGAAGTCAGGGGGAAAAACACTGAAGCTTTCTTT.

The rearrangement uses TRBV10-3 and TRBJ2-2, with 7 bases lining up with TRBD2. The germline gives CDR1 ENHRY, CDR2 SYGVKD. The CDR3 has 14 amino acids. Trimming cost V 2 bases and J 3 bases; bases outside gene matches: 0. CDR3 sequence reads: CAISEGRDTGELFF. In DNA, the CDR3 is TGTGCCATCAGTGAGGGGAGGGACACCGGGGAGCTGTTTTTT.

The chain recombines TRBV6-5 with TRBJ2-2; D unclear. CDR3 length: 16 residues. The ends were cut back, 0 bases at V and 4 bases at J, with 12 bases in the middle. CDR1 and CDR2 (germline): MNHEY, SVGAGI. The CDR3 sequence: CASSYSGSSVTGELFF. The CDR3 coding sequence is TGTGCCAGCAGTTACTCGGGCAGTTCGGTCACCGGGGAGCTGTTTTTT.

The CDR3 is CASSLYRDRATSGANVLTF. The DNA of the CDR3 is TGTGCCAGCAGCTTGTACCGGGACAGGGCTACCTCTGGGGCCAACGTCCTGACTTTC. The gene calls are TRBV5-6 and TRBJ2-6, with TRBD1 matching 9 bases. The ends lost 1 base at V and 0 bases at J; junction bases unmatched: 8. There are 19 residues in the CDR3. Germline V gene sequence: CDR1 SGHDT, CDR2 YYEEEE.

The chain combines TRBV9 with TRBJ2-1; 7 nucleotides align to TRBD2. Per the germline V gene, CDR1 is SGDLS and CDR2 is YYNGEE. J was trimmed by 2 bases and V by 4 bases; bases with no gene match: 6. This CDR3 contains 15 residues. CDR3 in amino acids: CASSSGGSTYNEQFF. CDR3 DNA: TGTGCCAGCAGCTCCGGCGGGAGTACCTACAATGAGCAGTTCTTC.

This clone was seen once. The chain uses TRBV14 and TRBJ1-1; 7 bases map to TRBD1. The CDR3 extends over 14 amino acids. Germline CDR1 and CDR2: SGHDN and FVKESK. The V segment lost 2 bases and the J segment 11 bases; nucleotides outside the gene matches: 11. DNA of the CDR3: TGTGCCAGCAGCCAATTGCCAGGGGGGAGATCGGCTTTCTTT. Translation: CASSQLPGGRSAFF.

CDR3 sequence reads: CASSLAGARVDTQYF. The CDR3 region has the DNA TGTGCCAGCAGTTTAGCGGGGGCCCGGGTAGATACGCAGTATTTT. The chain uses TRBV7-3 and TRBJ2-3; 9 positions agree with TRBD2. The CDR3 runs 15 residues. V shed 6 bases, J shed 5 bases, and the junction held 9 bases outside the gene matches. Germline V lookup: CDR1 SGHTA, CDR2 FQGTGA.

This sequence joins TRBV6-6 and TRBJ2-2; 8 bases agree with TRBD1. Germline trimming cut 0 bases from V and 7 bases from J; bases unmatched to any gene: 7. Germline CDR1 reads MNHNY; CDR2 reads SVGAGI (reference sequence). This CDR3 comprises 16 residues. Written as DNA, the CDR3 is TGTGCCAGCAGTTACTCGACCAGGGGGCGGGGCGGGGAGCTGTTTTTT. Protein sequence: CASSYSTRGRGGELFF.

This clone was detected only once. This chain joins TRBV5-4 and TRBJ2-5, with D uncertain. This CDR3 has 14 amino acids. Germline values: CDR1 SGHNT, CDR2 YYREEE (reference sequence). Trimming removed 0 bases from V and 1 base from J, with 7 bases in between. The CDR3 sequence is CASSLAGLQETQYF. CDR3 in DNA: TGTGCCAGCAGCTTGGCTGGCCTCCAAGAGACCCAGTACTTC.

The chain employs TRBV27 and TRBJ2-7; TRBD1 agrees at 7 bases. Germline V gene lookup returns CDR1 MNHEY and CDR2 SMNVEV (reference sequence). V was clipped by 4 bases and J by 2 bases; unmatched bases: 8. The CDR3 loop spans 15 amino acids. CDR3 sequence reads: CASSSRDSVTYEQYF. The DNA for the CDR3 is TGTGCCAGCAGTTCCCGGGACAGTGTTACCTACGAGCAGTACTTC.

Here the CDR3 DNA reads TGTGCCAGCTCGGGACAGGGTGAAAAACTGTTTTTT. This codes for CASSGQGEKLFF. The J gene is TRBJ1-4, the V gene TRBV2, with 9 bases aligning to TRBD1. This CDR3 spans 12 amino acids. Germline CDR1 and CDR2: SNHLY and FYNNEI. Trimming cost V 8 bases and J 7 bases; bases outside gene matches: 2. Complete variable domain (other parts from reference TRBV2 and TRBJ1-4): EPEVTQTPSHQVTQMGQEVILRCVPISNHLYFYWYRQILGQKVEFLVSFYNNEISEKSEIFDDQFSVERPDGSNFTLKIRSTKLEDSAMYFCASSGQGEKLFFGSGTQLSVL.

This chain uses TRBV29-1 with TRBJ1-1, with TRBD1 matching over 10 bases. The length of the CDR3 is 15 residues. Looked up from germline, CDR1 is SQVTM and CDR2 is ANQGSEA. V dropped 8 bases and J dropped 4; count of bases not matched to a gene: 13. The CDR3 loop is CSTCARDRGVTEAFF. DNA of the CDR3: TGCAGCACGTGTGCCCGGGACAGGGGTGTCACTGAAGCTTTCTTT.

The V call is TRBV19, the J call TRBJ2-3; TRBD2 matches 7 bases. The V gene's germline CDR1 is LNHDA and CDR2 SQIVND (reference sequence). CDR3 size: 15 residues. Trimming removed 9 bases from V and 2 bases from J; junction bases left unmatched: 11. CDR3 sequence reads: CASQVSRGITDTQYF. The CDR3 DNA is TGTGCCAGCCAAGTTTCGCGGGGGATCACAGATACGCAGTATTTT.

The genes are TRBV18 and TRBJ2-6; maybe TRBD1 (5 bases). The CDR3 covers 15 residues. The germline gives CDR1 KGHSH, CDR2 LQKENI. The germline V and J ends were trimmed by 6 bases and 2 bases, with 11 bases remaining between them. CDR3 DNA: TGTGCCAGCTCGCCTGACAGTCCTGGGGCCAACGTCCTGACTTTC. Amino acid sequence: CASSPDSPGANVLTF.

The chain carries TRBV5-4 and TRBJ1-4, with a possible D match to TRBD1 (5 bases). Germline V CDR1 and CDR2: SGHNT, YYREEE (reference sequence). CDR3 length equals 16 residues. Trimming stripped 4 bases from V and 0 bases from J, with 13 bases between. This chain's CDR3 is CASSDGGIATNEKLFF. The DNA for the CDR3 is TGTGCCAGCAGCGACGGGGGGATCGCAACTAATGAAAAACTGTTTTTT.

This clone was counted a single time. The CDR3 region has the DNA TGTGCCAGCAGTGAGACTAGCGGGAGTTGGAATGAGCAGTTCTTC. As protein: CASSETSGSWNEQFF. V is TRBV6-1 and J is TRBJ2-1, with TRBD2 matching over 12 bases. CDR3 length: 15 residues. J lost 7 bases, V lost 3 bases, and 4 bases had no gene match. Germline values: CDR1 MNHNS, CDR2 SASEGT.